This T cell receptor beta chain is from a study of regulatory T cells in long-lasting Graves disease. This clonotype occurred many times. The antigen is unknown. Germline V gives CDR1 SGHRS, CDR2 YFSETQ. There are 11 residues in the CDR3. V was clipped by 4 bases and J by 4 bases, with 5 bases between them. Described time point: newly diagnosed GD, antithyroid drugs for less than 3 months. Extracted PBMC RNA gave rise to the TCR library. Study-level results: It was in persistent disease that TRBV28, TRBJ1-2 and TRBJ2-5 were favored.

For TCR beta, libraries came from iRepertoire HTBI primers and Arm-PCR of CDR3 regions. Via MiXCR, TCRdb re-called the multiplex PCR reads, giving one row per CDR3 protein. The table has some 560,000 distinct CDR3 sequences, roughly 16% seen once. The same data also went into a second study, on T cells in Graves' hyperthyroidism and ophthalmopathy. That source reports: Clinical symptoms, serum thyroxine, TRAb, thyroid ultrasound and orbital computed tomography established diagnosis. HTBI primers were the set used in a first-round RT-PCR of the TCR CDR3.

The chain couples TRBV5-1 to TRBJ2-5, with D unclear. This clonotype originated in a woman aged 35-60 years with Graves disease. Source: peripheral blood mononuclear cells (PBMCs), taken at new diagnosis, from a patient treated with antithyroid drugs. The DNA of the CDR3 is TGCGCCAGCAGCAGCCCAGAGACCCAGTACTTC. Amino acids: CASSSPETQYF.